This T cell receptor (beta chain) emerged from a study of blood T cell repertoires in COVID-19. There are 17 residues in the CDR3. CDR1 LNHDA and CDR2 SQIVND come from the germline V gene (reference sequence). After removal of 5 bases from V and 3 bases from J, the junction contained 13 bases not matched to a gene. Profiling relied on immunoSEQ multiplex PCR, and the TCRdb table lists in-frame clones only, not all of them. The table has approximately 170,000 clones, about 88% seen once. In terms of age and location, participants ranged from roughly 18 to 100 years and lived in about two dozen US areas.

This TCR derives from a woman between 18 and 30 years old who had recovered from COVID-19. The sample comprised PBMCs or T cells enriched from blood (not recorded which). This chain uses TRBV19 with TRBJ1-2; 9 bases agree with TRBD1. The CDR3 here is CASSFPGTGSHYYGYTF. The DNA for the CDR3 is TGTGCCAGTAGTTTTCCCGGGACAGGGTCACACTACTATGGCTACACCTTC.